The following is a TCR beta chain sequence with its context. Samples left unsorted employed approximately 83 million PBMCs for genomic DNA. V lost 3 bases to trimming and J lost 0 bases, with 2 bases between them. Germline V CDR1 and CDR2: GTSNPN, SVGIG (reference sequence). This CDR3 is built from 11 residues. Evenly divided among several immunoSEQ plates was the genomic DNA of each subset. Replicate PCRs run on unsorted PBMC used 250 to 350 ng DNA, which was 30,000 to 35,000 T cell genomes. Libraries were prepared by immunoSEQ multiplex PCR; TCRdb keeps only in-frame clonotypes and omits some of them. Among 450,000 to 500,000 clones listed, around 73% were seen once. These data belong to a study of shared clonotypes between healthy human individuals.

Sequenced sample: PBMCs. The sequence derives from a middle-aged woman in good health. Some clones in this sample may be carry-over from other donors' samples. This chain joins TRBV30 and TRBJ1-1; D is uncertain. The CDR3 coding sequence is TGTGCCTGGAGGGTGAACACTGAAGCTTTCTTT. Protein sequence: CAWRVNTEAFF.